This is a list of T cell receptor beta chains from one sample in a study of blood T cell repertoires in COVID-19. Clones were sequenced by immunoSEQ multiplex PCR, and TCRdb holds only the in-frame ones, with some missing. The sample includes 80,000 to 100,000 clones, about nine tenths of them seen just once. Sequenced sample: peripheral blood. Every receptor here comes from a woman in her forties or fifties with active or convalescent COVID-19. CDR3s include the opening cysteine and the closing phenylalanine or tryptophan. D genes are given only for firm matches. Not every row has a clone size; where given, it reads once, few, many or a size class.

abundance	v_gene	d_gene	j_gene	CDR3aa	CDR3nt
.	TRBV15	TRBD1	TRBJ1-2	CATSRAQGARGYTF	TGTGCCACCAGCAGAGCACAGGGGGCTCGTGGCTACACCTTC
once	TRBV5-1	.	TRBJ2-7	CASSSIGPGGKQYF	TGCGCCAGCAGCTCCATAGGTCCCGGCGGCAAGCAGTACTTC
.	TRBV6-5	.	TRBJ1-5	CASRTESFNQPQHF	TGTGCCTCTAGGACAGAAAGCTTTAATCAGCCCCAGCATTTT
.	TRBV7-9	.	TRBJ1-2	CASSITGRDYGYTF	TGTGCCAGCAGCATAACCGGGCGGGACTATGGCTACACCTTC
.	TRBV7-2	.	TRBJ2-7	CASSIQDLTEQYF	TGTGCCAGCAGTATACAGGACCTTACTGAGCAGTACTTC
.	TRBV6-5	.	TRBJ2-4	CASSPDSLKNIQYF	TGTGCCAGCAGCCCCGACAGTCTTAAAAACATTCAGTACTTC
few	TRBV6-2/TRBV6-3	.	TRBJ2-1	CASSYRGFDEQFF	TGTGCCAGCAGTTACAGAGGGTTTGATGAGCAGTTCTTC
.	TRBV7-9	.	TRBJ1-1	CASSTVFTEAFF	TGTGCCAGCAGTACAGTGTTTACTGAAGCTTTCTTT
.	TRBV18	TRBD1	TRBJ2-5	CASSPFVTGYSETQYF	TGTGCCAGCTCACCATTCGTGACAGGGTATTCGGAGACCCAGTACTTC
.	TRBV7-9	TRBD1	TRBJ1-1	CASSPNRGGTEAFF	TGTGCCAGCAGCCCTAACAGGGGGGGGACTGAAGCTTTCTTT
.	TRBV5-8	TRBD2	TRBJ2-3	CASSWGLAGGSTDTQYF	TGTGCCAGCAGCTGGGGATTAGCGGGGGGCAGCACAGATACGCAGTATTTT
.	TRBV24-1	.	TRBJ1-1	CATSDLIGTLFF	TGTGCCACCAGTGATTTGATTGGCACGCTTTTCTTT
.	TRBV6-5	.	TRBJ1-1	CASRTGLENTEAFF	TGTGCCAGCAGAACAGGGTTAGAGAACACTGAAGCTTTCTTT
few	TRBV9	.	TRBJ2-3	CASSVEGGVPFDTQYF	TGTGCCAGCAGCGTAGAGGGGGGGGTCCCTTTCGATACGCAGTATTTT
.	TRBV7-2	TRBD1	TRBJ2-2	CASSLAFRGRDGELFF	TGTGCCAGCAGCTTAGCCTTTAGGGGGCGAGACGGGGAGCTGTTTTTT
.	TRBV7-3	TRBD2	TRBJ2-5	CASSLVLAGGQETQYF	TGTGCCAGCAGCTTGGTGCTAGCGGGGGGACAAGAGACCCAGTACTTC
.	TRBV19	.	TRBJ2-4	CASTTGEAKNIQYF	TGTGCCAGTACCACCGGGGAAGCCAAAAACATTCAGTACTTC
.	TRBV7-2	TRBD1	TRBJ1-2	CASSSVGTAYGYTF	TGTGCCAGCAGCTCGGTAGGGACAGCCTATGGCTACACCTTC
.	TRBV6-6	TRBD1	TRBJ1-1	CASHAGTAAFF	TGTGCCAGCCACGCCGGGACAGCAGCTTTCTTT
.	TRBV18	TRBD1	TRBJ2-7	CASSPRDRWYEQYF	TGTGCCAGCTCACCACGGGACAGGTGGTACGAGCAGTACTTC
few	TRBV6-2/TRBV6-3	TRBD1	TRBJ1-1	CASSDRGRETEAFF	TGTGCCAGCAGTGACAGGGGGAGGGAAACTGAAGCTTTCTTT
few	TRBV3-1/TRBV3-2	.	TRBJ1-1	CASSQDQGNTEAFF	TGTGCCAGCAGCCAAGACCAGGGGAACACTGAAGCTTTCTTT
once	TRBV10-3	TRBD2	TRBJ2-1	CAIGGYSGADNEQFF	TGTGCCATCGGAGGCTATAGCGGGGCAGACAATGAGCAGTTCTTC
.	TRBV9	.	TRBJ1-6	CASSVNREHNSPLHF	TGTGCCAGCAGCGTTAACAGGGAACATAATTCACCCCTCCACTTT
.	TRBV15	TRBD2	TRBJ2-1	CATSMGLAGGNEQFF	TGTGCCACCAGCATGGGACTAGCGGGGGGGAATGAGCAGTTCTTC
.	TRBV19	TRBD2	TRBJ2-7	CASSIFSAGRGFYEQYF	TGTGCCAGTAGTATTTTTTCAGCAGGGAGGGGTTTCTACGAGCAGTACTTC
.	TRBV10-3	.	TRBJ1-1	CAISPEGATEAFF	TGTGCCATCAGTCCCGAAGGGGCTACTGAAGCTTTCTTT
.	TRBV7-3	TRBD2	TRBJ2-3	CASSFLAGEDTQYF	TGTGCCAGCAGCTTTCTAGCGGGGGAGGATACGCAGTATTTT
.	TRBV12-3/TRBV12-4	TRBD1	TRBJ2-7	CASSFTGAEQYF	TGTGCCAGCAGTTTTACAGGGGCCGAGCAGTACTTC
once	TRBV5-4	.	TRBJ2-3	CASSPTGRREVDTQYF	TGTGCCAGCAGCCCAACTGGGAGGAGGGAAGTAGATACGCAGTATTTT
few	TRBV7-3	.	TRBJ1-1	CASSPGGSNTEAFF	TGTGCCAGCAGCCCTGGGGGGTCGAACACTGAAGCTTTCTTT
.	TRBV5-1	TRBD2	TRBJ2-7	CASSLAAGVTYEQYF	TGCGCCAGCAGCTTGGCCGCGGGAGTGACCTACGAGCAGTACTTC
.	TRBV7-2	.	TRBJ2-5	CASSLGATQTQYF	TGTGCCAGCAGCTTAGGAGCCACGCAGACCCAGTACTTC
once	TRBV2	.	TRBJ1-1	CASSVQLNTEAFF	TGTGCCAGCAGTGTACAGCTGAACACTGAAGCTTTCTTT
.	TRBV5-6	TRBD1	TRBJ2-3	CASSLRGTGGWATQYF	TGTGCCAGCAGCTTGCGGGGGACAGGGGGTTGGGCTACGCAGTATTTT
.	TRBV30	.	TRBJ1-4	CARGSGIVGEKLFF	TGTGCCCGGGGATCGGGAATAGTAGGAGAAAAACTGTTTTTT
.	TRBV7-2	TRBD2	TRBJ2-3	CASSLGAGPGGDTQYF	TGTGCCAGCAGCTTAGGGGCGGGGCCGGGGGGAGATACGCAGTATTTT
.	TRBV3-1/TRBV3-2	TRBD2	TRBJ2-1	CASSFPTSGGTQQFF	TGTGCCAGCAGCTTTCCGACTAGCGGGGGGACCCAGCAGTTCTTC
.	TRBV30	.	TRBJ1-2	CAWSRSDLTAVGYTF	TGTGCCTGGAGTCGATCCGACTTAACGGCGGTAGGCTACACCTTC
.	TRBV7-2	TRBD2	TRBJ2-2	CASSWTSGNTGELFF	TGTGCCAGCAGCTGGACTAGCGGAAACACCGGGGAGCTGTTTTTT
.	TRBV11-2	.	TRBJ1-1	CASSRRRESTEAFF	TGTGCCAGCAGCCGACGGAGGGAAAGTACTGAAGCTTTCTTT
.	TRBV6-5	.	TRBJ2-5	CASSYSEGQETQYF	TGTGCCAGCAGTTACTCGGAGGGCCAAGAGACCCAGTACTTC
medium-sized	TRBV7-9	.	TRBJ2-2	CASSEPRGTGELFF	TGTGCCAGCAGTGAACCACGGGGGACCGGGGAGCTGTTTTTT
.	TRBV19	TRBD1	TRBJ1-4	CASSIVGRGSEKLFF	TGTGCCAGTAGTATTGTTGGCAGGGGGAGTGAAAAACTGTTTTTT
.	TRBV4-3	TRBD2	TRBJ2-7	CASSQGSGAGAPYEQYF	TGCGCCAGCAGCCAAGGGTCCGGAGCGGGGGCCCCCTACGAGCAGTACTTC
.	TRBV7-2	.	TRBJ1-2	CASSLVGGRRGGYGYTF	TGTGCCAGCAGCTTAGTGGGTGGAAGACGGGGGGGCTATGGCTACACCTTC
.	TRBV3-1/TRBV3-2	.	TRBJ1-4	CASSQVRTPNEKLFF	TGTGCCAGCAGCCAAGTCAGGACACCCAATGAAAAACTGTTTTTT
.	TRBV6-5	TRBD1	TRBJ1-1	CASSQAQGGNFF	TGTGCCAGCTCGCAGGCCCAGGGGGGTAATTTCTTT
many	TRBV3-1/TRBV3-2	.	TRBJ1-1	CASSRRMGGANTEAFF	TGTGCCAGCAGCCGCAGAATGGGAGGGGCGAACACTGAAGCTTTCTTT
.	TRBV28	.	TRBJ1-1	CASSGPRGNEAFF	TGTGCCAGCAGTGGACCTAGGGGCAATGAAGCTTTCTTT
.	TRBV29-1	TRBD1	TRBJ1-2	CSVDGQGMEGYTF	TGCAGCGTGGACGGACAGGGAATGGAGGGCTACACCTTC
.	TRBV5-1	.	TRBJ1-1	CASSFFDGKSEAFF	TGCGCCAGCAGCTTTTTTGACGGGAAATCCGAAGCTTTCTTT
once	TRBV19	.	TRBJ1-2	CASSIAGNYGYTF	TGTGCCAGTAGTATCGCGGGGAACTATGGCTACACCTTC
.	TRBV11-3	.	TRBJ1-1	CASSLAPGHGTNTEAFF	TGTGCCAGCAGCTTAGCACCGGGACACGGAACGAACACTGAAGCTTTCTTT
.	TRBV18	.	TRBJ1-1	CASSQNREGAEAFF	TGTGCCAGCTCCCAAAACAGGGAGGGGGCTGAAGCTTTCTTT